This entry lists 12 T cell receptor beta chains sequenced from one sample in a study of blood T cell repertoires in COVID-19. Generated by immunoSEQ multiplex PCR, the TCRdb table keeps only in-frame clones and is missing some. Among 300,000 or so clones, more than 75% were seen once, and the ten largest hold 1.3%. Sequencing was carried out using peripheral blood. These receptors were taken from a man between 65 and 85 years old with acute or convalescent COVID-19.

This clone has only a few counts. CDR3 loop: CASSLRASGGSSGELFF. The CDR3 bases are TGTGCCAGCAGCTTAAGGGCTAGCGGGGGTTCCTCCGGGGAGCTGTTTTTT. V usage is TRBV7-2 and J usage is TRBJ2-2, with TRBD2 matching 10 bases. The CDR3 has 17 residues. V was pared by 2 bases and J by 6 bases, with 9 bases of the junction left unmatched. Germline V gene data show CDR1 as SGHTA and CDR2 as FQGNSA.

The chain combines TRBV18 with TRBJ2-7, with 7 bases that match TRBD1. Germline V CDR1 and CDR2: KGHSH, LQKENI. V was clipped by 6 bases and J by 1 base; unmatched bases: 3. The CDR3 runs 13 residues. The DNA of the CDR3 is TGTGCCAGCTCCCAGGGACAGTCCTACGAGCAGTACTTC. Translating gives CASSQGQSYEQYF.

This clone was counted a few times. The chain combines TRBV28 with TRBJ2-7, with 10 nucleotides matching TRBD1. The J segment lost 2 bases and the V segment lost 6 bases, leaving 4 bases of the junction unmatched. This CDR3 comprises 14 residues. Germline V gene data show CDR1 as MDHEN and CDR2 as SYDVKM. DNA of the CDR3: TGTGCCAGCAGGGGACAGGGGACTACCTACGAGCAGTACTTC. Amino acid sequence: CASRGQGTTYEQYF.

The genes are TRBV19 and TRBJ2-2, with D possibly matching TRBD1 (5 bases). Germline values: CDR1 LNHDA, CDR2 SQIVND (reference sequence). Trimming removed 3 bases from V and 3 bases from J, with 14 bases in between. CDR3 length: 16 amino acids. CDR3 sequence: CASSIGNRFDTGELFF. In nucleotides, the CDR3 is TGTGCCAGTAGTATTGGGAACAGGTTCGACACCGGGGAGCTGTTTTTT. Combining the CDR3 with reference TRBV19 and TRBJ2-2 gives the whole variable domain DGGITQSPKYLFRKEGQNVTLSCEQNLNHDAMYWYRQDPGQGLRLIYYSQIVNDFQKGDIAEGYSVSREKKESFPLTVTSAQKNPTAFYLCASSIGNRFDTGELFFGEGSRLTVL.

The genes are TRBV28 and TRBJ2-1; 7 nucleotides align to TRBD2. Germline V CDR1 and CDR2: MDHEN, SYDVKM. The CDR3 has 14 amino acids. Losses at the gene ends were 2 bases for V and 9 bases for J; bases not matched to a gene: 7. Here the CDR3 DNA reads TGTGCCAGCAGTTTAGTCGGGAGGAGGGGTGAGCAGTTCTTC. Translated, it gives CASSLVGRRGEQFF.

The chain joins TRBV20-1 to TRBJ1-3; weak D call: TRBD1 (6 bases). Deletions cut 3 bases from V and 4 bases from J, with 19 bases between. Looked up from germline, CDR1 is DFQATT and CDR2 is SNEGSKA (reference sequence). The CDR3 length is 16 residues. CDR3 bases: TGCAGTGCTAGTCGCGTCGCGGGGGCGGGAGGAAACACCATATATTTT. This codes for CSASRVAGAGGNTIYF.

This sequence joins TRBV4-2 and TRBJ2-3, with TRBD1 matching over 9 bases. Germline values: CDR1 LGHNA, CDR2 YNFKEQ. CDR3 length equals 16 residues. V lost 4 bases and J lost 6; bases outside the gene matches: 11. The DNA of the CDR3 is TGTGCCAGCAGCCGGGAGCCACAGGGGGCTGGGGATACGCAGTATTTT. This translates into CASSREPQGAGDTQYF.

This clone appeared once. The V and J genes are TRBV3-1 (or the pseudogene TRBV3-2) and TRBJ2-7; 8 bases are a match to TRBD2. CDR1 and CDR2 from the germline V gene are LGHDT and YNNKEL (reference sequence). The junction had 5 bases not matched to a gene; V was cut back by 4 bases and J by 6 bases. This CDR3 has 13 amino acids. CDR3 protein: CASSRETSAEQYF. Written as DNA, the CDR3 is TGTGCCAGCAGCCGCGAGACTAGCGCCGAGCAGTACTTC.

J is TRBJ2-5 and V is TRBV7-2; 11 bases align to TRBD1. V was clipped by 1 base and J by 7 bases; unmatched bases: 2. Germline-derived CDR1 and CDR2 are SGHTA and FQGNSA. The CDR3 has 14 amino acids. This CDR3 is CASSLGTGGATQYF. CDR3 nucleotide sequence: TGTGCCAGCAGCTTAGGGACAGGGGGCGCGACCCAGTACTTC.

The sample holds one count of this clone. V gene TRBV29-1 combines with J gene TRBJ1-5; D unclear. V dropped 7 bases and J dropped 4 bases, with 11 bases sitting between them. In germline, CDR1 is SQVTM, CDR2 ANQGSEA. The CDR3 runs to 12 residues. CDR3 sequence: CSAGLENQPQHF. The CDR3 DNA sequence: TGCAGCGCCGGACTAGAAAATCAGCCCCAGCATTTT.

The chain carries TRBV2 and TRBJ1-5; D unclear. Germline assignment: CDR1 SNHLY and CDR2 FYNNEI. There are 16 residues in the CDR3. V lost 2 bases, J lost 3 bases, and 14 bases lay in between. In DNA, the CDR3 is TGTGCCAGCAGTGAATGGAAGGGCCGGGACAATCAGCCCCAGCATTTT. This codes for CASSEWKGRDNQPQHF. Based on the CDR3 plus reference TRBV2 and TRBJ1-5, the full variable domain is EPEVTQTPSHQVTQMGQEVILRCVPISNHLYFYWYRQILGQKVEFLVSFYNNEISEKSEIFDDQFSVERPDGSNFTLKIRSTKLEDSAMYFCASSEWKGRDNQPQHFGDGTRLSIL.

The chain carries TRBV3-1 (or the pseudogene TRBV3-2) and TRBJ1-2; weak D call: TRBD1 (6 bases). With 4 bases removed from V and 4 bases from J, the gap between germline ends came to 13 bases. Per germline, CDR1 LGHDT and CDR2 YNNKEL (reference sequence). This CDR3 region has 14 residues. CDR3 nucleotides: TGTGCCAGCAGCCTAACGGACAGCTTCTATGGCTACACCTTC. Translated: CASSLTDSFYGYTF.